Described below is a single T cell receptor beta chain sequence and its context. Its specificity is not known. Germline loops: CDR1 MDHEN, CDR2 SYDVKM. This CDR3 has 16 residues. Trimming pared 7 bases from V and 8 bases from J, leaving 26 bases between. Some second doses came at about 4 weeks and others at about 12 weeks; these were pooled. This sample is drawn from a study of T cell responses to AZD1222 COVID-19 vaccine. Notes on the study in general: Among those given AZD1222, only six were seropositive at baseline. Clonal diversity may have been underestimated, and the donors were mostly white British, with more females than males. Spike-specific TCR depth and breadth grew after two AZD1222 doses.

The protocol was immunoSEQ multiplex PCR, while the TCRdb copy is restricted to in-frame clones and leaves out a portion. Found here are around 270,000 clones, about 94% of them singletons; the top ten hold around 0.6%. The starting material was peripheral blood, obtained 28 days after the second AZD1222 dose. The sequence came from an adult who received the AZD1222 COVID-19 vaccine. V and J are TRBV28 and TRBJ1-2, with D possibly being TRBD1 (6 bases). CDR3 sequence reads: CASIPGGPKLLMGYTF. CDR3 nucleotides: TGTGCCAGCATCCCCGGGGGGCCGAAGCTCCTTATGGGCTACACCTTC.